The 5 T cell receptor beta chains below all came from one sample that was sequenced in a study of regulatory T cells in long-lasting Graves disease. Construction of the TCR beta libraries employed iRepertoire HTBI primers in conjunction with Arm-PCR of CDR3 regions. TCRdb re-derived calls from the multiplex PCR reads in MiXCR, one entry per CDR3 protein. The sample yields some 430,000 distinct CDR3 sequences, about a fifth seen once. Time point defined: persistent/refractory GD, antithyroid drugs over 5 years with positive TRAb. With RNA extracted from PBMCs as input, the TCR library was made. The sample was peripheral blood mononuclear cells (PBMCs), taken when the disease was refractory, from a patient treated with antithyroid drugs. The source of these receptors is a female donor with Graves disease.

The chain links TRBV28 to TRBJ2-1, with a weak D call TRBD2 (7 bases). The CDR3 consists of 14 residues. Trimming removed 10 bases at V and 10 bases at J, with 23 bases between. CDR1 and CDR2 (germline): MDHEN, SYDVKM. The CDR3 DNA sequence: TGTGCCACGGGAGGCGGGGGACGGACAGAGGAGCAGTTCTTC. Translation: CATGGGGRTEEQFF.

This clonotype has at least ten counts. V usage is TRBV6-1 and J usage is TRBJ2-7; D remains unclear. The CDR3 loop spans 12 amino acids. CDR1 is MNHNS and CDR2 is SASEGT in the germline V gene. Trimming shortened V by 5 bases and J by 6 bases, and 11 bases separated the two germline ends. The CDR3 DNA is TGTGCCAGCAGTCCGGTGGTAGGCGAGCAGTACTTC. Amino acids: CASSPVVGEQYF.

There are many counts of this clonotype. This chain links TRBV29-1 with TRBJ2-2, with D perhaps matching TRBD1 or TRBD2 (5 bases each). V lost 6 bases and J 8 bases, leaving 13 bases between the germline ends. This CDR3 has 12 residues. Germline V gives CDR1 SQVTM, CDR2 ANQGSEA. CDR3 in DNA: TGCAGCGTCTGGGACGAAGGTGGGGAGCTGTTTTTT. Protein sequence: CSVWDEGGELFF.

This clonotype was seen many times. The chain combines TRBV28 with TRBJ2-5; maybe TRBD1 (5 bases). From germline, CDR1 is MDHEN and CDR2 SYDVKM. The CDR3 spans 13 residues. The V end was cut by 6 bases, the J end by 8 bases, with 16 bases between. The CDR3 sequence: CASRPTVGPTQYF. CDR3 coding DNA: TGTGCCAGCAGACCGACAGTGGGGCCCACCCAGTACTTC.

This clonotype was picked up many times. This chain connects TRBV28 to TRBJ1-2, with no clear D. Trimming cost V 6 bases and J 0 bases, with 11 bases left between them. This CDR3 contains 14 residues. Per the germline V gene, CDR1 is MDHEN and CDR2 is SYDVKM. The CDR3 DNA is TGTGCCAGCAGCCCGGGCCCAGCTAACTATGGCTACACCTTC. Amino acids: CASSPGPANYGYTF.